This TCR beta chain was recorded in a study of OX40 agonist ivuxolimab in advanced cancers. The wider study: Across the patients, intravenous ivuxolimab was delivered every 2 weeks at 0.01 to 10 mg/kg. Partial responses were seen in three patients, one with hepatocellular carcinoma and two with cutaneous melanoma.

Libraries were prepared by immunoSEQ multiplex PCR; TCRdb keeps only in-frame clonotypes and omits some of them. The sample contains tens of thousands of clones, 70% to 90% of which appear only once. Trimming took 8 bases from V and 6 from J, leaving 18 bases between them. There are 14 residues in the CDR3. Germline assignment: CDR1 MNHEY and CDR2 SMNVEV (reference sequence). Overall study results and limits: At doses 0.1 to 3.0 mg/kg, CD4+ and CD8+ clones expanded.

As concerns this clone: The antigen is unknown.

The clonotype comes from an adult with an advanced solid tumor such as melanoma, head and neck, liver or kidney cancer. The chain has TRBV27 and TRBJ2-3, with D perhaps TRBD2 (6 bases). The sample here was CD4+ or CD8+ T cells sorted from blood, taken in a trial of the OX40 agonist ivuxolimab. Here the CDR3 reads CASSTGTPGDTQYF. As DNA, the CDR3 is TGTGCCAGCTCCACTGGGACTCCCGGGGATACGCAGTATTTT.